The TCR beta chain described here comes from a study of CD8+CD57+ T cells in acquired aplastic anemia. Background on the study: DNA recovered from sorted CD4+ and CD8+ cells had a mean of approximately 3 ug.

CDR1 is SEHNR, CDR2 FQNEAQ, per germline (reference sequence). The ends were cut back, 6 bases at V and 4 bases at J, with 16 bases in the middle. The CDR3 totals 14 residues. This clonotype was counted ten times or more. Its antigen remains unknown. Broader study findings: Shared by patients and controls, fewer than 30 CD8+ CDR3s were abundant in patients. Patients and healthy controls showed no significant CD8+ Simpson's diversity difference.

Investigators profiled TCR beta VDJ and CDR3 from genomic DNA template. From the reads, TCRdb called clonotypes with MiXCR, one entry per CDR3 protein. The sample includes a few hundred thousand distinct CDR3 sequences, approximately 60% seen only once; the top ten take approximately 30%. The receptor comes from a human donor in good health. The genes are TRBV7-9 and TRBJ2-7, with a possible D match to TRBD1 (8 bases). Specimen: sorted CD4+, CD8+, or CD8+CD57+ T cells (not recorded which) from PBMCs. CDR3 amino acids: CASRGTGGVYEQYF. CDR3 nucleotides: TGTGCCAGCAGGGGAACAGGGGGGGTGTACGAGCAGTACTTC.